The 5 T cell receptor beta chains in this list originate from one sample, sequenced in a study of blood T cell repertoires in COVID-19. Generated by immunoSEQ multiplex PCR, the TCRdb table keeps only in-frame clones and is missing some. The data show fewer than 450,000 clones, approximately 84% seen once. The sequenced sample consisted of PBMCs or T cells enriched from blood (not recorded which). The receptor source for this set is a woman in her thirties who had recovered from COVID-19.

The J gene is TRBJ2-1, the V gene TRBV21-1; TRBD2, as called in the table, went unchecked against the DNA. TRBV21-1 is a pseudogene segment. There are 14 residues in the CDR3. The CDR3 nucleotides are TGTGCCAGCAGAGTCGCGGGGGGCGGGAATGAGCAGTTCTTC. The encoded protein is CASRVAGGGNEQFF.

The chain carries TRBV7-2 and TRBJ2-3; unclear D gene. Trimming shortened V by 5 bases and J by 0 bases, and 3 bases separated the two germline ends. This CDR3 region has 12 residues. Germline loops: CDR1 SGHTA, CDR2 FQGNSA. CDR3 region: CASSPSTDTQYF. The CDR3 coding sequence is TGTGCCAGCAGCCCAAGCACAGATACGCAGTATTTT.

The chain links TRBV12-3 or TRBV12-4 to TRBJ1-2, with no clear D. The CDR3 length is 12 residues. Trimming stripped 6 bases from V and 8 bases from J, with 13 bases between. CDR3 bases: TGTGCCAGCAGACGACCGGGCGGGGGCTACACCTTC. Residues: CASRRPGGGYTF.

This clone appeared a single time. The chain's CDR3 is CASSLGTSGNTGELFF. The CDR3 DNA follows: TGCGCCAGCAGCTTGGGGACTAGCGGAAACACCGGGGAGCTGTTTTTT. This chain connects TRBV5-1 to TRBJ2-2; 10 nucleotides line up with TRBD2. CDR1 SGHRS and CDR2 YFSETQ come from the germline V gene. The CDR3 runs 16 residues. V was clipped by 0 bases and J by 2 bases; unmatched bases: 1.

This clone was seen a handful of times. The genes are TRBV24-1 and TRBJ2-2; TRBD2 aligns across 11 bases. With V trimmed by 4 bases and J by 6 bases, 9 bases remained unmatched. This CDR3 is 17 amino acids long. Germline V gene data show CDR1 as KGHDR and CDR2 as SFDVKD. The CDR3: CATSDVTSGGGAGELFF. The DNA of the CDR3 is TGTGCCACCAGTGACGTAACTAGCGGGGGAGGAGCCGGGGAGCTGTTTTTT.